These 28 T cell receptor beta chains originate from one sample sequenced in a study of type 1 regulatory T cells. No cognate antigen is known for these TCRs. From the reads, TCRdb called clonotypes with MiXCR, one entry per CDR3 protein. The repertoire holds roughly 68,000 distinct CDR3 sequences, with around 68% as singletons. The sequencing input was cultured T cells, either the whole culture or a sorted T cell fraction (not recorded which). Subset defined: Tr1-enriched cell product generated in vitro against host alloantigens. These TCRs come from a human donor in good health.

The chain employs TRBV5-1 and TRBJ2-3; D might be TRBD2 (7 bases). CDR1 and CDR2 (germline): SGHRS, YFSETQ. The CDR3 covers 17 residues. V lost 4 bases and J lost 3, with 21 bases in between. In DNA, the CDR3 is TGCGCCAGCAGCCTCCGGTTGGGGGGGGGGCGGACAGATACGCAGTATTTT. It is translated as CASSLRLGGGRTDTQYF.

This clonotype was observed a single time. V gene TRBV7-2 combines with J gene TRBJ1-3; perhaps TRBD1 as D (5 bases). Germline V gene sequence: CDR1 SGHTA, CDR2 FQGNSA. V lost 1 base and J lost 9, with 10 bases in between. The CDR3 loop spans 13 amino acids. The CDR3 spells CASSLVQGGTIYF. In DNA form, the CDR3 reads TGTGCCAGCAGCTTAGTCCAGGGAGGCACCATATATTTT.

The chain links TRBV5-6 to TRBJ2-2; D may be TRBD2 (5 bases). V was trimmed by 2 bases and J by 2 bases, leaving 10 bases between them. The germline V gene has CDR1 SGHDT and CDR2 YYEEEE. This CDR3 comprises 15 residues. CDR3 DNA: TGTGCCAGCAGCTTTTCCGGGAAAAACACCGGGGAGCTGTTTTTT. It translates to CASSFSGKNTGELFF.

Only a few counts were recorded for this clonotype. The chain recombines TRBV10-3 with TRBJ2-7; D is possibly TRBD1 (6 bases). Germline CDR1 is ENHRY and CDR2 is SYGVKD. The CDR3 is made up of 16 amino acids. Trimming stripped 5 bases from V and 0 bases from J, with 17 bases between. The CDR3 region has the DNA TGTGCCATCAGTTCCGGCGGACAGCCCAGCTCCTACGAGCAGTACTTC. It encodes CAISSGGQPSSYEQYF.

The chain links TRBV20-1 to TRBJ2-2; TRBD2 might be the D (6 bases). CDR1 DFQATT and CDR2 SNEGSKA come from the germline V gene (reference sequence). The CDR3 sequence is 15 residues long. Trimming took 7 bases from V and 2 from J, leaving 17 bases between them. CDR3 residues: CSVGRRDGNTGELFF. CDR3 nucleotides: TGCAGTGTAGGGAGGAGGGACGGAAACACCGGGGAGCTGTTTTTT.

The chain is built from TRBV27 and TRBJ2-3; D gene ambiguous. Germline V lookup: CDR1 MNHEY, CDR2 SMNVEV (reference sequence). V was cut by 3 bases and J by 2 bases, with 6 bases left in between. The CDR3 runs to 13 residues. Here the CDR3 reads CASSFQLTDTQYF. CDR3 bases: TGTGCCAGCAGTTTTCAGCTCACAGATACGCAGTATTTT.

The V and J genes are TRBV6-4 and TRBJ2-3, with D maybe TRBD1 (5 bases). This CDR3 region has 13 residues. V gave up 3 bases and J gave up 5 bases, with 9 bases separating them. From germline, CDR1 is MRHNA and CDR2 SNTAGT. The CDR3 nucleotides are TGTGCCAGCAGTGAGCAGGGAAAAGATACGCAGTATTTT. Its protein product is CASSEQGKDTQYF.

The CDR3 spells CASSQRVLTSGLSYEQYF. CDR3 nucleotides: TGCGCCAGCAGCCAACGAGTTCTTACTAGCGGGCTATCCTACGAGCAGTACTTC. The chain joins TRBV4-3 to TRBJ2-7, with TRBD2 matching 9 bases. Germline trimming cut 2 bases from V and 1 base from J; bases unmatched to any gene: 12. Germline V gene lookup returns CDR1 LGHNA and CDR2 YSLEER. This CDR3 comprises 18 residues.

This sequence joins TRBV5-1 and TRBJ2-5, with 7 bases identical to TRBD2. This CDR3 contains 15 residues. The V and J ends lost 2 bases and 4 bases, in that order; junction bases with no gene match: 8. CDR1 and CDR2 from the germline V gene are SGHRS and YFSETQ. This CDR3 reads CASSFDGRSGETQYF. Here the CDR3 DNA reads TGCGCCAGCAGCTTTGACGGGAGGTCGGGAGAGACCCAGTACTTC. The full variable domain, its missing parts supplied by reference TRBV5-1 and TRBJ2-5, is KAGVTQTPRYLIKTRGQQVTLSCSPISGHRSVSWYQQTPGQGLQFLFEYFSETQRNKGNFPGRFSGRQFSNSRSEMNVSTLELGDSALYLCASSFDGRSGETQYFGPGTRLLVL.

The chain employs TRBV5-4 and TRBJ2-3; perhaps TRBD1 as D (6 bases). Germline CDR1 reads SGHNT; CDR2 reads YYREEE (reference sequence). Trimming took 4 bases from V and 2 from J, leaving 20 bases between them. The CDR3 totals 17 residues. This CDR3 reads CASSGRTGLSPTDTQYF. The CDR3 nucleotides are TGTGCCAGCAGCGGAAGAACAGGGTTGTCCCCCACAGATACGCAGTATTTT.

CDR3: CASSEGTGGETQYF. CDR3 sequence (DNA): TGCGCCAGCAGTGAGGGGACGGGAGGAGAGACCCAGTACTTC. The J gene is TRBJ2-5, the V gene TRBV10-1; 7 bases match TRBD2. From germline, CDR1 is WNHNN and CDR2 SYGVQD (reference sequence). V was pared by 2 bases and J by 4 bases, with 4 bases of the junction left unmatched. The CDR3 is 14 amino acids.

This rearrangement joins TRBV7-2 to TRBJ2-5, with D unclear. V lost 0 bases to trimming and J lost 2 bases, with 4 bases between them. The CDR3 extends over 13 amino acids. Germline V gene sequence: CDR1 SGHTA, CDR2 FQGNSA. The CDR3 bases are TGTGCCAGCAGCTTAGCGATACAAGAGACCCAGTACTTC. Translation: CASSLAIQETQYF.

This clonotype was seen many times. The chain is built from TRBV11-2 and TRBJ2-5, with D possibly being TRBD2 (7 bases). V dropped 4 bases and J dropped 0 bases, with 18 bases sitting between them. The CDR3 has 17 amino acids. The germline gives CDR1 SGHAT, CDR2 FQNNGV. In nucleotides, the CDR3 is TGTGCCAGCAGCTCCCGATATGAGGGGGGGTACCAAGAGACCCAGTACTTC. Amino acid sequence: CASSSRYEGGYQETQYF.

The chain's CDR3 is CSASERRLSYNEQFF. As DNA, the CDR3 is TGCAGTGCTAGTGAGCGGAGGCTCTCCTACAATGAGCAGTTCTTC. The chain employs TRBV20-1 and TRBJ2-1, with D tentatively TRBD2 (5 bases). Trimming removed 3 bases at V and 0 bases at J, with 12 bases between. CDR1 is DFQATT, CDR2 SNEGSKA, per germline (reference sequence). This CDR3 has 15 residues.

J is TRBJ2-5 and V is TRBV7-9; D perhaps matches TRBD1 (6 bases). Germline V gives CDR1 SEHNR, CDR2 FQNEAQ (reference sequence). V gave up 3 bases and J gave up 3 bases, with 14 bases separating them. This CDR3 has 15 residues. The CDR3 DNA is TGTGCCAGCAGCTTGTTGGGACACCTGGAAGAGACCCAGTACTTC. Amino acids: CASSLLGHLEETQYF.

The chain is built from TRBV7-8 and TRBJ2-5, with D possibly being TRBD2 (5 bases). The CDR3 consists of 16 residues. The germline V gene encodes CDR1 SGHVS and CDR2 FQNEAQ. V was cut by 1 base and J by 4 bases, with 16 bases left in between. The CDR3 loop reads CASSLEFRLNAETQYF. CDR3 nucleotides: TGTGCCAGCAGCTTAGAATTCAGACTAAATGCAGAGACCCAGTACTTC.

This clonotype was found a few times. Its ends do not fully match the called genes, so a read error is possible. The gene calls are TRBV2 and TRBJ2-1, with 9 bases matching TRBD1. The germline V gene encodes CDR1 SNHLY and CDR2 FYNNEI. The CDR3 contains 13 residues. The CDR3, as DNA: TGTGCCAGCAGTGAATCTTTCGGACAGGGGCCTCCGTTC. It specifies CASSESFGQGPPF.

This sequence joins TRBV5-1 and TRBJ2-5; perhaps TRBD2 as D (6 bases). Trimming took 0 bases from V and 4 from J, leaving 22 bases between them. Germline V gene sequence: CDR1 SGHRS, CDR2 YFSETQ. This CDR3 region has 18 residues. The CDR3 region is CASSLAPGESRGVETQYF. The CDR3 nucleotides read TGCGCCAGCAGCTTGGCTCCGGGAGAGTCTCGGGGTGTAGAGACCCAGTACTTC.

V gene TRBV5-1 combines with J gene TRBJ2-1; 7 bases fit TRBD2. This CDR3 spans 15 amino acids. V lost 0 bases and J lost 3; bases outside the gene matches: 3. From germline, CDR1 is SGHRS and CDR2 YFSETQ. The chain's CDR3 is CASSLEAGDYNEQFF. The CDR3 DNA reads TGCGCCAGCAGCTTGGAGGCGGGAGACTACAATGAGCAGTTCTTC.

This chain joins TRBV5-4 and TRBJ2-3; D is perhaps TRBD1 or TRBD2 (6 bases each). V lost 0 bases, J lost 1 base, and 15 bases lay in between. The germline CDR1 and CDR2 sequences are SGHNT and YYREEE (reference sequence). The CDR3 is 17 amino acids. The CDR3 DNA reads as TGTGCCAGCAGCTTGGTTGCCGGGGGCGCCGGCACAGATACGCAGTATTTT. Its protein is CASSLVAGGAGTDTQYF. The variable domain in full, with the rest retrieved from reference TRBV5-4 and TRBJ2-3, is ETGVTQSPTHLIKTRGQQVTLRCSSQSGHNTVSWYQQALGQGPQFIFQYYREEENGRGNFPPRFSGLQFPNYSSELNVNALELDDSALYLCASSLVAGGAGTDTQYFGPGTRLTVL.

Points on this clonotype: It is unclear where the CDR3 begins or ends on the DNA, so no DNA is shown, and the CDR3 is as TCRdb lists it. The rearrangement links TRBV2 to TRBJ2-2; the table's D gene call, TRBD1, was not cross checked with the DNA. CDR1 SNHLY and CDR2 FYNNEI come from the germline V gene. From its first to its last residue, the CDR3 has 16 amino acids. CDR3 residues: CASSEGSYRGTGSCFF.

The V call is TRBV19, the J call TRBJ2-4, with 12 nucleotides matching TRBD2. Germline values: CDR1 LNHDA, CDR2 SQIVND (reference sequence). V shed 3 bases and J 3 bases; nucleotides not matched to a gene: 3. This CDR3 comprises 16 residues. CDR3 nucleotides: TGTGCCAGTAGTATCCCTAGCGGGAGGGTCAAAAACATTCAGTACTTC. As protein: CASSIPSGRVKNIQYF.

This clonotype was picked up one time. The chain's CDR3 is CASSLIPGDEQYF. CDR3 nucleotide sequence: TGTGCCAGCAGTTTAATCCCGGGAGACGAGCAGTACTTC. The chain carries TRBV27 and TRBJ2-7; TRBD2 might be the D (6 bases). Trimming shortened V by 2 bases and J by 5 bases, and 10 bases separated the two germline ends. There are 13 residues in the CDR3. Looked up from germline, CDR1 is MNHEY and CDR2 is SMNVEV (reference sequence).

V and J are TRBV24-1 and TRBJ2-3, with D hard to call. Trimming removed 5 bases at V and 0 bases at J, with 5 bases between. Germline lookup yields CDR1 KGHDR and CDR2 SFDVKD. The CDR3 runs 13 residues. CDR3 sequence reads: CATSGRSTDTQYF. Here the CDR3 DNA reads TGTGCCACCAGTGGGCGGAGCACAGATACGCAGTATTTT.

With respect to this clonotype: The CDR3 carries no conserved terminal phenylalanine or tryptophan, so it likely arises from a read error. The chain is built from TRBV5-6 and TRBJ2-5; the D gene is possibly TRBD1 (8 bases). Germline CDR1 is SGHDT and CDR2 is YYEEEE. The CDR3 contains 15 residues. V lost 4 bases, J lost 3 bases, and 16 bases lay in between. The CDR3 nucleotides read TGTGCCAGCAGCATAGGACAGGGAGGGAAAGAGACCCAGTACCTC. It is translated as CASSIGQGGKETQYL.

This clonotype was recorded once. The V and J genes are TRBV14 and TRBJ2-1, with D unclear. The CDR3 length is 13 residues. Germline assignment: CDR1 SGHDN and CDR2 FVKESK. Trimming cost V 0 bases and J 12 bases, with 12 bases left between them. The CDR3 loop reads CASSQDRPFGQFF. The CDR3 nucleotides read TGTGCCAGCAGCCAAGATAGGCCTTTTGGGCAGTTCTTC.

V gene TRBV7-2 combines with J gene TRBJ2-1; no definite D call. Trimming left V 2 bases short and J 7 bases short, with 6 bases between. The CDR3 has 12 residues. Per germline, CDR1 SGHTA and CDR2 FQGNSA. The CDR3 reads CASSLLVNEQFF. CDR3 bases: TGTGCCAGCAGCTTATTGGTAAATGAGCAGTTCTTC.

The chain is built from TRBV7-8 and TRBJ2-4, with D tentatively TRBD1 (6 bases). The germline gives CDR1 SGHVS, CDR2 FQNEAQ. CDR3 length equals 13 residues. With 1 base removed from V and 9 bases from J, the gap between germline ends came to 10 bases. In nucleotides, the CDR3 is TGTGCCAGCAGCTTAGGACAGGTTCGCATTCAGTACTTC. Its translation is CASSLGQVRIQYF.